The TCR beta chain under discussion was sequenced for a study of neurological immune-mediated disorders. Study-level results: Multiple sclerosis, the disease with the least TCR clonal expansion, fell below healthy controls, whereas HTLV-1-associated myelopathy showed the most. The study found no CDR3 amino acid sequences shared by expanded clones across subjects, suggesting private repertoires in all groups.

Comments on this clonotype: Its antigen is still unknown.

cDNA was made by 5'RACE with 10-nucleotide random UMIs. TCRdb independently ran MiXCR on the 5' RACE reads; one entry per CDR3 protein. The top ten hold approximately 6.6% of the sample, which has about 60,000 distinct CDR3 sequences, around a tenth seen once. Time point denoted: longitudinal time-point 1 (baseline). The unsorted libraries originated from 2 million PBMCs kept at -80 C. The sequencing sample was made of PBMCs. The TCR originated in a male donor with HTLV-1-associated myelopathy (HAM/TSP).

CDR3 sequence (DNA): TGTGCCAGCAGCGTCAGGGGGGGGACTGAAGCTTTCTTT. Protein: CASSVRGGTEAFF. The chain combines TRBV7-9 with TRBJ1-1; 7 bases line up with TRBD1. Germline trimming cut 5 bases from V and 5 bases from J; bases unmatched to any gene: 5. Germline CDR1 is SEHNR and CDR2 is FQNEAQ (reference sequence). The CDR3 is 13 amino acids.